The 13 T cell receptor beta chains presented below share a single source sample, sequenced in a study of cytomegalovirus exposure and HLA in healthy donors. The PCR made use of 60 Vbeta and 13 Jbeta primers. Sequenced by immunoSEQ multiplex PCR; TCRdb stores in-frame clones only, minus some. This sample has about 98,000 clones, with approximately 72% found just once. The sample comprised PBMCs. The receptors stem from a man between 18 and 29 years old in good health and CMV-seropositive.

This chain connects TRBV18 to TRBJ1-4; D call uncertain. Germline V CDR1 and CDR2: KGHSH, LQKENI. The CDR3 runs 13 residues. Trimming cost V 6 bases and J 8 bases, with 13 bases left between them. The CDR3 region has the DNA TGTGCCAGCTCCCGTGAGGGAGGCGAAAAACTGTTTTTT. It encodes CASSREGGEKLFF.

The chain couples TRBV29-1 to TRBJ2-1; 10 bases are shared with TRBD1. J was trimmed by 2 bases and V by 3 bases; bases with no gene match: 7. Germline V lookup: CDR1 SQVTM, CDR2 ANQGSEA. The CDR3 totals 16 residues. This chain's CDR3 is CSVDITGTGAYNEQFF. For the CDR3, the DNA is TGCAGCGTTGATATAACCGGGACAGGGGCCTACAATGAGCAGTTCTTC.

The rearrangement links TRBV19 to TRBJ1-6; possibly TRBD1 for D (6 bases). The CDR3 length is 14 residues. Germline CDR1 reads LNHDA; CDR2 reads SQIVND (reference sequence). V lost 5 bases and J 7 bases, leaving 12 bases between the germline ends. The CDR3 sequence: CASSVSGVNSPLHF. DNA for the CDR3: TGTGCCAGTAGTGTATCAGGGGTAAATTCACCCCTCCACTTT.

This chain uses TRBV5-8 with TRBJ2-2, with 10 bases identical to TRBD2. Unmatched junction bases numbered 2, after V lost 0 bases and J lost 3 bases. The CDR3 is made up of 16 amino acids. From germline, CDR1 is SGHTS and CDR2 YDEGEE. The CDR3 spells CASSLERGGDTGELFF. Here the CDR3 DNA reads TGTGCCAGCAGCTTGGAGCGGGGGGGGGACACCGGGGAGCTGTTTTTT.

V usage is TRBV14 and J usage is TRBJ1-6, with D maybe TRBD1 (5 bases). V was clipped by 2 bases and J by 7 bases, with 12 bases between them. The germline CDR1 and CDR2 sequences are SGHDN and FVKESK. This CDR3 is built from 15 residues. The CDR3 spells CASSQHKGRNSPLHF. In DNA form, the CDR3 reads TGTGCCAGCAGCCAACACAAGGGGCGAAATTCACCCCTCCACTTT.

The gene calls are TRBV5-1 and TRBJ1-3, with 8 bases lining up with TRBD1. Germline CDR1 is SGHRS and CDR2 is YFSETQ. Germline trimming cut 5 bases from V and 1 base from J; bases unmatched to any gene: 11. CDR3 size: 17 residues. CDR3 region: CASSSTDRGGSGNTIYF. The CDR3, as DNA: TGCGCCAGCAGTTCGACTGACAGGGGAGGGTCTGGAAACACCATATATTTT.

This clone turned up a few times. The rearrangement links TRBV7-9 to TRBJ1-5, with D perhaps matching TRBD1 (6 bases). V was pared by 5 bases and J by 0 bases, with 14 bases between. CDR1 SEHNR and CDR2 FQNEAQ come from the germline V gene (reference sequence). The CDR3 has 16 amino acids. CDR3 nucleotide sequence: TGTGCCAGCAGCCTATACAGGGCGGGTAGCAATCAGCCCCAGCATTTT. Protein: CASSLYRAGSNQPQHF.

This clone was detected a few times. This sequence joins TRBV5-1 and TRBJ1-3; D gene unclear. V was cut by 3 bases and J by 0 bases, with 13 bases left in between. CDR1 is SGHRS, CDR2 YFSETQ, per germline. This CDR3 has 16 amino acids. CDR3 in DNA: TGCGCCAGCAGCTCCACCGGGAATCCCTCTGGAAACACCATATATTTT. The encoded protein is CASSSTGNPSGNTIYF.

The chain is built from TRBV5-1 and TRBJ2-1; 7 bases map to TRBD2. The CDR3 consists of 16 residues. Germline CDR1 is SGHRS and CDR2 is YFSETQ. Trimming at V came to 2 bases and at J to 3 bases, leaving 8 bases not matched to a gene. CDR3 DNA: TGCGCCAGCAGCTTTGGTACGGGGGGTGACTACAATGAGCAGTTCTTC. This sequence encodes CASSFGTGGDYNEQFF.

This clone was found once. The V call is TRBV5-1, the J call TRBJ2-1, with 11 positions matching TRBD2. Trimming removed 4 bases from V and 7 bases from J; junction bases left unmatched: 13. CDR3 length equals 17 residues. Germline lookup yields CDR1 SGHRS and CDR2 YFSETQ. DNA for the CDR3: TGCGCCAGCAGCGGCGGGGGTTCTAGCGGGGGGATGAATGAGCAGTTCTTC. Its protein is CASSGGGSSGGMNEQFF.

V usage is TRBV19 and J usage is TRBJ1-6; a possible D gene is TRBD1 (5 bases). The V gene's germline CDR1 is LNHDA and CDR2 SQIVND (reference sequence). The CDR3 spans 15 residues. Trimming left V 0 bases short and J 7 bases short, with 10 bases between. CDR3 sequence reads: CASSIDRVDNSPLHF. CDR3 bases: TGTGCCAGTAGTATAGACAGGGTCGACAATTCACCCCTCCACTTT.

This chain uses TRBV5-4 with TRBJ1-1; D uncertain. The germline CDR1 and CDR2 sequences are SGHNT and YYREEE (reference sequence). The CDR3 runs to 14 residues. The V and J ends lost 5 bases and 3 bases respectively, with 14 bases between them. The CDR3: CASRDSGRDTEAFF. The CDR3 DNA reads TGTGCCAGCAGGGATAGTGGGCGTGACACTGAAGCTTTCTTT.

This clone was detected a few times. J is TRBJ2-6 and V is TRBV7-6; TRBD1 might be the D (6 bases). Germline values: CDR1 SGHVS, CDR2 FNYEAQ. V was clipped by 5 bases and J by 4 bases, with 15 bases between them. This CDR3 spans 16 amino acids. The chain's CDR3 is CASSVGQRGGANVLTF. The CDR3 nucleotides are TGTGCCAGCAGCGTAGGACAGCGTGGAGGGGCCAACGTCCTGACTTTC.